A selection of T cell receptor beta chains follows, all from one sample in a study of identical twins. MiXCR was run by TCRdb on the 5' RACE reads, yielding one entry per CDR3 protein. The data contain some 730,000 distinct CDR3 sequences, about 20% of them singletons. This sample was also put to use in a study of T cells expressing NK-cell markers.

The specimen was PBMCs. The receptors were gathered from a woman aged 18-29 years in good health. The CDR3 runs from the conserved cysteine through the conserved F or W. Fields, in order: clone size, J gene, D gene, V gene, CDR3 DNA, CDR3 protein. The D gene is left open where the match is weak. The listing skips clone size in some rows; elsewhere it reads once, few, many or a size class.

-,TRBJ2-1,-,TRBV29-1,TGCAGCGTAGGGGAGCGGGTCTCCTACAATGAGCGGTTCTTC,CSVGERVSYNERFF
-,TRBJ2-2,-,TRBV7-9,TGTGCCAGCAGCTTAGGGGGACGGGACACCGGGGAGCTGTTTTTT,CASSLGGRDTGELFF
-,TRBJ2-2,TRBD2,TRBV2,TGTGCCAGCAGTGGAGCGGGAGGTGGGGAGCTGTTTTTT,CASSGAGGGELFF
few,TRBJ2-1,TRBD2,TRBV4-3,TGCGCCAGCAGCCTCCTGGGGACTAGCGGGAGAAATGAGCAGTTCTTC,CASSLLGTSGRNEQFF
few,TRBJ2-2,-,TRBV6-2/TRBV6-3,TGTGCCAGCAGCTACTCCTCGACTAGTCGAGTCCCCGGGGAGCTGTTTTTT,CASSYSSTSRVPGELFF
-,TRBJ2-1,-,TRBV5-1,TGCGCCAGCAGGCCCGAGGCAGCGGGCTCCTACAATGAGCAGTTCTTC,CASRPEAAGSYNEQFF
few,TRBJ2-1,-,TRBV28,TGTGCCAGCAGTTACACGTTAACGCGGTACAATGAGCAGTTCTTC,CASSYTLTRYNEQFF
-,TRBJ1-5,-,TRBV5-1,TGCGCCAGCAGGGCGGACCATAGCAATCAGCCCCAGCATTTT,CASRADHSNQPQHF
-,TRBJ1-5,-,TRBV12-3/TRBV12-4,TGTGCCAGCAGTCCAGGGTTCAGGGATCAGCCCCAGCATTTT,CASSPGFRDQPQHF
-,TRBJ2-2,-,TRBV4-3,TGCGCCAGCAGCCAAGATGGGGGAGTATCCTGGACCGGGGAGCTGTTTTTT,CASSQDGGVSWTGELFF
-,TRBJ2-1,TRBD2,TRBV11-2,TGTGCCAGCAGCTCCTCAACCGGCAGCGGGAGGCCGAGCTCCTACAATGAGCAGGTCTTC,CASSSSTGSGRPSSYNEQVF
-,TRBJ2-3,-,TRBV4-3,TGCGCCAGCAGCCAAAGGGGGGGTACAGATACGCAGTATTTT,CASSQRGGTDTQYF
-,TRBJ2-1,TRBD2,TRBV15,TGTGCCACCAGCAGAGATCGGTCCCGGGGACTAGCGGGGGGTAATGAGCAGTTCTTC,CATSRDRSRGLAGGNEQFF
few,TRBJ1-2,-,TRBV20-1,TGCAGTGCTAAGGGCCAGGTGGGCTATGGCTACACCTTC,CSAKGQVGYGYTF
many,TRBJ2-3,TRBD1,TRBV4-1,TGCGCCAGCAGCCAAGACGGGACAGTCACAGATACGCAGTATTTT,CASSQDGTVTDTQYF
few,TRBJ2-5,TRBD2,TRBV6-5,TGTGCCAGCAGTTACTCGATTGCGGGAGGGCAAGAGACCCAGTACTTC,CASSYSIAGGQETQYF
-,TRBJ1-1,TRBD1,TRBV29-1,TGCAGCGTTGAACAGACAGGGGACAAAGCTTTCTTT,CSVEQTGDKAFF
few,TRBJ2-6,-,TRBV7-9,TGTGCCAGCAGCTTCCCTGAAGGGAGCTCTGGGGCCAACGTCCTGACTTTC,CASSFPEGSSGANVLTF
few,TRBJ2-7,-,TRBV7-9,TGTGCCAGCAGCTTAGGTCTCTTCTACGAGCAGTACTTC,CASSLGLFYEQYF
-,TRBJ2-7,TRBD1,TRBV20-1,TGCAGTGCCCAAGGACAGGGGCTGTCCTACGAGCAGTACTTC,CSAQGQGLSYEQYF
many,TRBJ2-1,-,TRBV10-3,TGTGCCATCAGTGTGCCAAGGGTCCAGGGCTCCTACAATGAGCAGTTCTTC,CAISVPRVQGSYNEQFF
few,TRBJ1-1,-,TRBV20-1,TGCAGTGCTCAGAGTTGGGGGAGAGACGGAGCTTTCTTT,CSAQSWGRDGAFF
-,TRBJ2-7,-,TRBV6-6,TGTGCCAGCAGTTTGCGCCTCCACGAGCAGTACTTC,CASSLRLHEQYF
many,TRBJ1-4,TRBD1,TRBV12-3/TRBV12-4,TGTGCCAGCAGTGGGACAGGGCACGAAAAACTGTTTTTT,CASSGTGHEKLFF
-,TRBJ1-2,TRBD1,TRBV15,TGTGCCACCAGCAGACCCGGGACAGGGGCCTTCTATGGCTACACCTTC,CATSRPGTGAFYGYTF
few,TRBJ2-1,-,TRBV7-8,TGTGCCAGCAGCTTAAGACCCCCGCGAATCGAGCAGTTCTTC,CASSLRPPRIEQFF
many,TRBJ2-7,TRBD1,TRBV5-5,TGTGCCAGCAGCTTGCAGGGGGCTTCCTACGAGCAGTACTTC,CASSLQGASYEQYF
-,TRBJ2-1,-,TRBV6-1,TGTGCCAGCACGCTGACACCAAGGGGGAATGAGCAGTTCTTC,CASTLTPRGNEQFF
few,TRBJ2-3,-,TRBV25-1,TGTGCCAGCAGTGGGGCAGGGACCACAGATACGCAGTATTTT,CASSGAGTTDTQYF
-,TRBJ2-7,-,TRBV27,TGTGCCAGCAGTTTACCAGGGACGGTTTTCGAGCAGTACTTC,CASSLPGTVFEQYF
-,TRBJ2-6,TRBD1,TRBV9,TGTGCCAGCAGCACCGGGGGACAGGGGACTATCTCTGGGGCCAACGTCCTGACTTTC,CASSTGGQGTISGANVLTF
few,TRBJ2-2,-,TRBV10-3,TGTGCCATCACCCCCGGGACTCCTAACACCGGGGAGCTGTTTTTT,CAITPGTPNTGELFF
-,TRBJ2-2,-,TRBV6-5,TGTGCCAGCAGCGGACAGACCGGGGAGCTGTTTTTT,CASSGQTGELFF
-,TRBJ1-5,-,TRBV5-1,TGCGCCAGCAGCTTGGGGGTTAACAATCAGCCCCAGCATTTT,CASSLGVNNQPQHF
few,TRBJ2-7,-,TRBV7-3,TGTGCCAGCAGCTTAAAACCCAGTTCAGAGCAGTACTTC,CASSLKPSSEQYF
-,TRBJ1-1,-,TRBV29-1,TGCAGCGCAAAGGTCTCGGGGGCCACTGAAGCTTTCTTT,CSAKVSGATEAFF
few,TRBJ2-2,TRBD1,TRBV5-6,TGTGCCAGCAGCCCGGGACAGCTGCGTACCGGGGAGCTGTTTTTT,CASSPGQLRTGELFF
-,TRBJ2-7,-,TRBV10-1,TGCGCCAGCAGTGAACCCGGCTACGAGCAGTACTTC,CASSEPGYEQYF
-,TRBJ1-1,TRBD1,TRBV5-1,TGCGCCAGCAGCCCGGACAGGGGACTGAACACTGAAGCTTTCTTT,CASSPDRGLNTEAFF
-,TRBJ1-1,-,TRBV2,TGTGCCGGATTCTGGGGGGGTATGAAGACTGAAGCTTTCTTT,CAGFWGGMKTEAFF
few,TRBJ2-1,-,TRBV14,TGTGCCAGCAGCCAAGCTCCCCACGACTCGCCGACCTACAATGAGCAGTTCTTC,CASSQAPHDSPTYNEQFF
-,TRBJ2-3,-,TRBV15,TGTGCCACCAGCAGACTCACAAACAGGGCGAACACAGATACGCAGTATTTT,CATSRLTNRANTDTQYF
-,TRBJ2-5,-,TRBV5-1,TGCGCCAGCAGCTTCGGGGAGGTAGGAGAGACCCAGTACTTC,CASSFGEVGETQYF
-,TRBJ2-1,TRBD2,TRBV6-5,TGTGCCAGCAGTTACTCGTCGGGGGGCTCCTACAATGAGCAGTTCTTC,CASSYSSGGSYNEQFF
-,TRBJ2-2,-,TRBV7-3,TGTGCCAGCAGCCCCGGGGGCGGGGAGCTGTTTTTT,CASSPGGGELFF
once,TRBJ2-7,-,TRBV29-1,TGCAGCGTCATAGTCCCCGGAGGGTGGTCCTACGAGCAGTACTTC,CSVIVPGGWSYEQYF
-,TRBJ2-3,-,TRBV7-2,TGTGCCAGCAGCCCGGTGTGGGGGGGCGATACGCAGTATTTT,CASSPVWGGDTQYF
-,TRBJ2-7,TRBD2,TRBV30,TGTGCCTGGAGTGGGGGACTAGCGATCTCCTACGAGCAGTACTTC,CAWSGGLAISYEQYF
once,TRBJ2-7,TRBD2,TRBV2,TGTGCCAGCAGTGGGACTAGCAGAACCTACGAGCAGTACTTC,CASSGTSRTYEQYF
few,TRBJ2-5,-,TRBV5-1,TGCGCCAGCAGCTTGGTCACGGATTCGGAGACCCAGTACTTC,CASSLVTDSETQYF
-,TRBJ2-3,-,TRBV5-6,TGTGCCAGCAGCGTATCAATCAGACGAACAGATACGCAGTATTTT,CASSVSIRRTDTQYF